This TCR beta chain stems from a study of blood T cell repertoires in COVID-19. At the level of the study: The origin of the acute and convalescent COVID-19 samples was the United States, Italy and Spain. PBMCs, B-cell-depleted T cells, or T cells were the source of the cDNA or gDNA that made up the material.

Using immunoSEQ multiplex PCR, the repertoire was profiled, and TCRdb retains in-frame clones only, with some absent. The table lists about 95,000 clones, around 90% of them singletons, with 4.5% to 6.5% in the top ten. Enrolment of Seattle patients took place during active infection, and they were followed longitudinally. CDR1 SGHDT and CDR2 YYEEEE come from the germline V gene. J lost 5 bases, V lost 6 bases, and 15 bases had no gene match. The CDR3 sequence is 16 residues long. Source material: peripheral blood. V gene TRBV5-6 combines with J gene TRBJ2-7; 9 bases line up with TRBD2. The source of this sequence is a man aged 55 to 70 with COVID-19, enrolled during active disease. This chain's CDR3 is CASTWRGPSGIDEQYF. The CDR3 DNA is TGTGCCAGCACCTGGAGAGGGCCTAGCGGGATCGACGAGCAGTACTTC.